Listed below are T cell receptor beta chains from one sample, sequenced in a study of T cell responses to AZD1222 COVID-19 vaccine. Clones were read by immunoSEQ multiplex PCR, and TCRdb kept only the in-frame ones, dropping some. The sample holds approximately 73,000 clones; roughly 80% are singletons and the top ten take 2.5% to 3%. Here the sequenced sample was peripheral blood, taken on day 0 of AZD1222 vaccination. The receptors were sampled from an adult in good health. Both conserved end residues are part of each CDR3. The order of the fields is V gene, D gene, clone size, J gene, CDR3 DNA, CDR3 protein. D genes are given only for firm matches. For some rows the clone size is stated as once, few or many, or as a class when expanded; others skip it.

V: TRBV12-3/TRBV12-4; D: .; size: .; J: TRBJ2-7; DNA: TGTGCCAGCAGCCGGACGGGCTACGAGCAGTACTTC; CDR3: CASSRTGYEQYF
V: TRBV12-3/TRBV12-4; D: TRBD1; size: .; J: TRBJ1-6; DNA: TGTGCCAGCAGTCGACAGGGTGATTCACCCCTCCACTTT; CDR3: CASSRQGDSPLHF
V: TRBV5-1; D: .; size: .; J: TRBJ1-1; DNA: TGCGCCAGCAGTCCGGGAGGGGTATGGACTGAAGCTTTCTTT; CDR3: CASSPGGVWTEAFF
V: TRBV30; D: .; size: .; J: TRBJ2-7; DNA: TGTGCCTGGAGTGTAGCAGGCTACGAGCAGTACTTC; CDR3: CAWSVAGYEQYF
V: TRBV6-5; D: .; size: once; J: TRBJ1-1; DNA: TGTGCCAGCACCTCTGAGAGTTACAGTGAAGCTTTCTTT; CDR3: CASTSESYSEAFF
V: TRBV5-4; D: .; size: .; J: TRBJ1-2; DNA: TGTGCCAGCAGCTTTGGCTATGGCTACACCTTC; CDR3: CASSFGYGYTF
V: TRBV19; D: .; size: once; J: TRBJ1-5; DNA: TGTGCCAGTAGTAGGAGCCGACTCAGCGATCAGCCCCAGCATTTT; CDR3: CASSRSRLSDQPQHF
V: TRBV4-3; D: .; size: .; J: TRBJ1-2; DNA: TGCGCCAGCAGCCAAGATTATGAGGGGCCAAATGGCTACACCTTC; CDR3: CASSQDYEGPNGYTF
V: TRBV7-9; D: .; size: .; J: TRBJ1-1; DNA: TGTGCCAGCAGCTACCCTGGACGTAACACTGAAGCTTTCTTT; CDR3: CASSYPGRNTEAFF
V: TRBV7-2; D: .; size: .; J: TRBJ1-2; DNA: TGTGCCAGCAGCCCAGACCCCATAAACTATGGCTACACCTTC; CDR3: CASSPDPINYGYTF
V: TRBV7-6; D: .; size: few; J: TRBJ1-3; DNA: TGTGCCAGCAGCCCGGCGGCCCCTCGCTCTGGAAACACCATATATTTT; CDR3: CASSPAAPRSGNTIYF
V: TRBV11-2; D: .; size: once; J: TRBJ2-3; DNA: TGTGCCAGCAGCTTAGCAGGTCGGGCGTCAGATACGCAGTATTTT; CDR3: CASSLAGRASDTQYF
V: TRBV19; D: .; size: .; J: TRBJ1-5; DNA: TGTGCCAGTAGTATAAAAGGGAAAGAGAATCAGCCCCAGCATTTT; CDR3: CASSIKGKENQPQHF
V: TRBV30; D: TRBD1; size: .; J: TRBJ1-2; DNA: TGTGCCTGGAGTGTGGACAGGGGGTTTAATGGCTACACCTTC; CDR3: CAWSVDRGFNGYTF
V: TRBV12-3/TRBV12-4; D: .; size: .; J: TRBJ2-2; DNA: TGTGCCAGCAGCCGGGGGCTCGGGGAGCTGTTTTTT; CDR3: CASSRGLGELFF
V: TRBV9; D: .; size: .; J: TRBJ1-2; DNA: TGTGCCAGCAGCGCCGGAAAGGACAAGGCGAATCCGAACTATGGCTACACCTTC; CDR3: CASSAGKDKANPNYGYTF
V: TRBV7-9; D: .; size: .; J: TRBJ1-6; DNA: TGTGCCAGCAGCTTACCTTACGCGAACGACTATTCACCCCTCCACTTT; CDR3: CASSLPYANDYSPLHF
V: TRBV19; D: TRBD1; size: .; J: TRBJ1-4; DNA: TGTGCCAGTAGTATAGACCTCGTAGGGGGCGGAAAACTGTTTTTT; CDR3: CASSIDLVGGGKLFF
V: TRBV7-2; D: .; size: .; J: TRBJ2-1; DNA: TGTGCCAGCAGCTTACCCTCGGTTGTGTCGCAGTTCTTC; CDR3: CASSLPSVVSQFF
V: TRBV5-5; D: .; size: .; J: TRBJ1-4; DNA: TGTGCCAGCAGCTTGGGTGCATCCCCAACTAATGAAAAACTGTTTTTT; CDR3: CASSLGASPTNEKLFF
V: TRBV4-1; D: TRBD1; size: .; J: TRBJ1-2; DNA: TGCGCCAGCAGCCAAGCGGACAGGGACAATGGCTACACCTTC; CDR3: CASSQADRDNGYTF
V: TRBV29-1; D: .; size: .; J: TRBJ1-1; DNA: TGCAGCGTTGAAGAGACTTCCAACACTGAAGCTTTCTTT; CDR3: CSVEETSNTEAFF
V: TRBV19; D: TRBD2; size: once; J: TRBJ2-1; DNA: TGTGCCAGTAGTATAATCGGACGGCGGGGGGAAAACAATGAGCAGTTCTTC; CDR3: CASSIIGRRGENNEQFF
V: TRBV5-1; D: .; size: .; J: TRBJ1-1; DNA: TGCGCCAGCAGCTTGGCAGGGGCGCACACTGAAGCTTTCTTT; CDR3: CASSLAGAHTEAFF
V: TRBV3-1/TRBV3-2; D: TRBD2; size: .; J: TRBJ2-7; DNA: TGTGCCAGCAGCCAAAAACTAGCGGGGGGGCGAGCACTCTACGAGCAGTACTTC; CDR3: CASSQKLAGGRALYEQYF
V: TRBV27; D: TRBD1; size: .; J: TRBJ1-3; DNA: TGTGCCAGCAGTCACAGGGGGCTGACTGGAAACACCATATATTTT; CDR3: CASSHRGLTGNTIYF
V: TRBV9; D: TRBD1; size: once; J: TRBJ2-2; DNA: TGTGCCAGCAGCGTAGCAACAGGGGCGGACACCGGGGAGCTGTTTTTT; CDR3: CASSVATGADTGELFF
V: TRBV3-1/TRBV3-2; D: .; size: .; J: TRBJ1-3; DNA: TGTGCCAGCAGCCAAACTGGAAACACCATATATTTT; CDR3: CASSQTGNTIYF
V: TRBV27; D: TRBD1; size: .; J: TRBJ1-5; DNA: TGTGCCAGCAGAACAGGGGGGAATGACAATCAGCCCCAGCATTTT; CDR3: CASRTGGNDNQPQHF
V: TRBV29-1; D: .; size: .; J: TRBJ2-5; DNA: TGCAGCGTGACACCACAACAACTAGGCTCACAAGAGACCCAGTACTTC; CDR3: CSVTPQQLGSQETQYF
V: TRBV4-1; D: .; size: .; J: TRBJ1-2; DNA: TGCGCCAGCAGCCCCAGGGGAGGTCGTGGCTACACCTTC; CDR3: CASSPRGGRGYTF
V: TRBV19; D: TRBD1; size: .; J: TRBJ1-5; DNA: TGTGCCAGTAGTATAGGTCTAGGGGGCCTTAATCAGCCCCAGCATTTT; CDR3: CASSIGLGGLNQPQHF
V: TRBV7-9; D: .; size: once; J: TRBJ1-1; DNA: TGTGCCAGCAGCCCCGCGTTGGGGAAAGGCACTGAAGCTTTCTTT; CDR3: CASSPALGKGTEAFF
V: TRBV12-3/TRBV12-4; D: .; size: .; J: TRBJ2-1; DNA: TGTGCCAGCAGTTTTTGGGGTGAGCAGTTCTTC; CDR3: CASSFWGEQFF
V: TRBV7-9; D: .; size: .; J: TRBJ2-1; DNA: TGTGCCAGCAGCCGCGGGACTGCAAATGAGCAGTTCTTC; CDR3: CASSRGTANEQFF
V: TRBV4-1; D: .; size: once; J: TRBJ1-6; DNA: TGCGCCAGCAGCCAAGAAAGTGTGGGGGCCGAAAGCTCCTATAATTCACCCCTCCACTTT; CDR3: CASSQESVGAESSYNSPLHF
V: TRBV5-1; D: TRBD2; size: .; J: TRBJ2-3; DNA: TGCGCCAGCAGCTTGGTCCCCCCCAGCGGGGGGCGGAGAGATACGCAGTATTTT; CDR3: CASSLVPPSGGRRDTQYF
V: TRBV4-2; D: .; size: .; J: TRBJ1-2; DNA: TGTGCCAGCAGCCAAGATCGGCGGACAGAAGACACCTTC; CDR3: CASSQDRRTEDTF
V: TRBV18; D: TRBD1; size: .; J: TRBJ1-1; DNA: TGTGCCAGCTCACTGGGACAGGGGGCTCGAAAGAACACTGAAGCTTTCTTT; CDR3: CASSLGQGARKNTEAFF
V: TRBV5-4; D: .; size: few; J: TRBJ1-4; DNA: TGTGCCAGCAGCTTGGGGGGAACTAGCTCTAATGAAAAACTGTTTTTT; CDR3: CASSLGGTSSNEKLFF
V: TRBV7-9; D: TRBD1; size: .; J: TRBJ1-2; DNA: TGTGCCAGCAGCTCTACTACGGGACAGCCCGACTATGGCTACACCTTC; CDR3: CASSSTTGQPDYGYTF
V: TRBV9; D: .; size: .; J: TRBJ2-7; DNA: TGTGCCAGCAGCCGAGGGGACTGGGAGCAGTACTTC; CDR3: CASSRGDWEQYF
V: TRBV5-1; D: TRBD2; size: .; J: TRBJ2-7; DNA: TGCGCCAGCAGCGGCGGACTAGCGGGCCCCTACGAGCAGTACTTC; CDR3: CASSGGLAGPYEQYF
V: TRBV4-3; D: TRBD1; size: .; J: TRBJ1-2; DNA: TGCGCCAGCAGCCAAGATCCCGACAGGGGGCTCTATGGCTACACCTTC; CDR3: CASSQDPDRGLYGYTF
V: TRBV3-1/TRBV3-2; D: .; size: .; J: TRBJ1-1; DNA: TGTGCCAGCAGCCAAGCCTACGCGAACACTGAAGCTTTCTTT; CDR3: CASSQAYANTEAFF
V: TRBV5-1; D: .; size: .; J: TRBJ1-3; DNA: TGCGCCAGCAGCTTGCGGCCGGCGGGCAGCTCTGGAAACACCATATATTTT; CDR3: CASSLRPAGSSGNTIYF